Below are 32 T cell receptor beta chains sequenced from a single sample in a study of shared clonotypes between healthy human individuals. Some clones are missing from TCRdb's copy, which holds only in-frame ones; the method was immunoSEQ multiplex PCR. Of fewer than 600,000 clones in the sample, more than 75% were seen once. The sequencing sample was made of PBMCs. These TCRs come from a woman aged 40-49 years in good health. Some clones in this sample may be carry-over from other donors' samples.

This clone was recorded a few times. This chain uses TRBV6-4 with TRBJ2-1; TRBD1 might be the D (6 bases). The CDR3 contains 16 residues. The V gene lost 4 bases and the J gene lost 1 base, with 14 bases spanning the gap. Germline values: CDR1 MRHNA, CDR2 SNTAGT. The CDR3 reads CASSGSTGRSYNEQFF. CDR3 in DNA: TGTGCCAGCAGTGGATCCACAGGGCGTTCCTACAATGAGCAGTTCTTC.

The chain links TRBV6-4 to TRBJ1-1; tentatively, D is TRBD1 (5 bases). This CDR3 region has 15 residues. The germline V gene encodes CDR1 MRHNA and CDR2 SNTAGT. V lost 4 bases, J lost 2 bases, and 14 bases lay in between. The CDR3 loop reads CASSASGGGNTEAFF. The CDR3 region has the DNA TGTGCCAGCAGTGCTTCGGGGGGGGGTAACACTGAAGCTTTCTTT.

The chain is built from TRBV25-1 and TRBJ2-3, with TRBD2 matching over 8 bases. Germline loops: CDR1 MGHDK, CDR2 SYGVNS. With 7 bases clipped from V and 2 bases from J, the junction kept 5 bases outside the gene matches. The CDR3 spans 14 residues. The CDR3 DNA follows: TGTGCCAGCACGACGGGACTAGTCACAGATACGCAGTATTTT. Amino acids: CASTTGLVTDTQYF. Based on the CDR3 plus reference TRBV25-1 and TRBJ2-3, the full variable domain is EADIYQTPRYLVIGTGKKITLECSQTMGHDKMYWYQQDPGMELHLIHYSYGVNSTEKGDLSSESTVSRIRTEHFPLTLESARPSHTSQYLCASTTGLVTDTQYFGPGTRLTVL.

The chain recombines TRBV7-8 with TRBJ1-2, with 7 bases that match TRBD1. CDR3 length: 13 amino acids. Looked up from germline, CDR1 is SGHVS and CDR2 is FQNEAQ. With 5 bases clipped from V and 8 bases from J, the junction kept 8 bases outside the gene matches. The CDR3 loop is CASSTRDSDGYTF. The CDR3 nucleotides read TGTGCCAGCAGCACCCGGGACAGCGACGGCTACACCTTC.

This clone showed up many times. The V gene is TRBV5-8, the J gene TRBJ2-3; 8 bases are shared with TRBD1. Germline V gene data show CDR1 as SGHTS and CDR2 as YDEGEE. J lost 11 bases, V lost 3 bases, and 8 bases had no gene match. CDR3 length: 13 amino acids. For the CDR3, the DNA is TGTGCCAGCAGCTGGACAGGGATCCTAGTGCAGTATTTT. Residues: CASSWTGILVQYF.

The CDR3 protein is CASSRGQGIETQYF. The CDR3 DNA sequence: TGTGCCAGCAGCCGCGGACAGGGGATAGAGACCCAGTACTTC. The V gene is TRBV6-6, the J gene TRBJ2-5, with 9 bases that match TRBD1. This CDR3 contains 14 residues. Germline-derived CDR1 and CDR2 are MNHNY and SVGAGI (reference sequence). Losses at the gene ends were 6 bases for V and 4 bases for J; bases not matched to a gene: 6.

The rearrangement links TRBV7-9 to TRBJ1-3; possible D gene TRBD1, 5 bases. CDR1 is SEHNR, CDR2 FQNEAQ, per germline (reference sequence). The length of the CDR3 is 16 residues. Trimming cost V 3 bases and J 0 bases, with 12 bases left between them. This chain's CDR3 is CASSLDWQGSGNTIYF. The CDR3 coding sequence is TGTGCCAGCAGCTTGGATTGGCAGGGCTCTGGAAACACCATATATTTT.

CDR3 DNA: TGCAGCCAACAGGGGAACACTGAAGCTTTCTTT. It is translated as CSQQGNTEAFF. The V and J genes are TRBV20-1 and TRBJ1-1; D might be TRBD1 (6 bases). Germline CDR1 reads DFQATT; CDR2 reads SNEGSKA (reference sequence). CDR3 size: 11 residues.

The chain is built from TRBV9 and TRBJ2-5, with TRBD1 matching over 8 bases. The CDR3 consists of 15 residues. Germline V gene lookup returns CDR1 SGDLS and CDR2 YYNGEE. V gave up 4 bases and J gave up 2 bases; unmatched junction bases: 7. The CDR3 is CASSPQRTGQETQYF. In DNA form, the CDR3 reads TGTGCCAGCAGCCCCCAGAGGACAGGGCAAGAGACCCAGTACTTC.

V usage is TRBV11-2 and J usage is TRBJ2-1; the D is unclear. Germline CDR1 SGHAT, CDR2 FQNNGV. The V end lost 4 bases, the J end lost 4 bases, and 8 bases lay between the germline ends. The CDR3 is 13 residues long. In DNA form, the CDR3 reads TGTGCCAGCAGCTGGGCCTTATACAATGAGCAGTTCTTC. This gives the protein CASSWALYNEQFF.

The chain couples TRBV2 to TRBJ1-1, with TRBD1 matching 10 bases. Germline V CDR1 and CDR2: SNHLY, FYNNEI. CDR3 size: 14 residues. Trimming removed 7 bases from V and 5 bases from J; junction bases left unmatched: 7. The CDR3 sequence is CASTKDRGRTEAFF. CDR3 nucleotides: TGTGCCAGCACCAAGGACAGGGGGAGAACTGAAGCTTTCTTT.

This chain uses TRBV30 with TRBJ2-7, with D possibly TRBD1 on 6 matching bases. This CDR3 spans 15 amino acids. Germline CDR1 reads GTSNPN; CDR2 reads SVGIG (reference sequence). V lost 0 bases and J lost 7, with 19 bases in between. CDR3 sequence reads: CAWSVSHRTQGEQYF. As DNA, the CDR3 is TGTGCCTGGAGTGTTAGTCATCGGACCCAGGGGGAGCAGTACTTC.

This chain joins TRBV4-1 and TRBJ2-5; D is perhaps TRBD2 (6 bases). Trimming took off 1 base at V and 11 bases at J, with 14 bases between the two ends. CDR3 length equals 13 residues. The germline gives CDR1 MGHRA, CDR2 YSYEKL. In nucleotides, the CDR3 is TGCGCCAGCAGCCAAGTCCTCTCGGGGGAGCAGTACTTC. Its translation: CASSQVLSGEQYF.

Many counts were recorded for this clone. At the DNA level, this CDR3 is encoded by other sequences in the same sample as well. The rearrangement links TRBV7-3 to TRBJ2-5; 8 bases agree with TRBD1. The trim removed 5 bases at V and 4 bases at J, leaving 3 bases unmatched. The germline CDR1 and CDR2 sequences are SGHTA and FQGTGA. CDR3 size: 13 residues. In nucleotides, the CDR3 is TGTGCCAGCAGCCCTGGACAGGGAGAGACCCAGTACTTC. Protein product: CASSPGQGETQYF. The variable domain in full, completed from reference TRBV7-3 and TRBJ2-5, reads GAGVSQTPSNKVTEKGKYVELRCDPISGHTALYWYRQSLGQGPEFLIYFQGTGAADDSGLPNDRFFAVRPEGSVSTLKIQRTERGDSAVYLCASSPGQGETQYFGPGTRLLVL.

This clone was observed at least ten times. The rearrangement links TRBV6-1 to TRBJ2-7; 9 nucleotides agree with TRBD2. Trimming removed 7 bases from V and 4 bases from J; junction bases left unmatched: 11. The CDR3 runs 15 residues. CDR1 is MNHNS, CDR2 SASEGT, per germline. DNA of the CDR3: TGTGCCAGCAATCCAGCGGGAGGACTGACATACGAGCAGTACTTC. It yields the protein CASNPAGGLTYEQYF.

The rearrangement uses TRBV6-1 and TRBJ2-4, with 7 bases fitting TRBD1. The CDR3 has 13 amino acids. CDR1 MNHNS and CDR2 SASEGT come from the germline V gene. V lost 3 bases, J lost 16 bases, and 12 bases stayed unmatched. The CDR3 nucleotides read TGTGCCAGCAGTGATGTGACAGGGAGAGGAGAATACTTC. Translating gives CASSDVTGRGEYF.

V and J are TRBV23-1 and TRBJ2-7, with 7 bases lining up with TRBD1. TRBV23-1 is classed as an ORF, of uncertain function. The CDR3 loop spans 20 amino acids. Trimming took 1 base from V and 0 from J; bases not matched to a gene: 18. The CDR3 DNA reads TGCGCCAGCAGTCAATTCTCAATCGGGACAGATGGACGTAGCTCCTACGAGCAGTACTTC. Its translation: CASSQFSIGTDGRSSYEQYF.

The chain's CDR3 is CASSESSENEQFF. The CDR3 nucleotides read TGCGCCAGCAGTGAGTCGAGCGAAAATGAGCAGTTCTTC. The chain couples TRBV10-1 to TRBJ2-1; no firm D call. V was pared by 0 bases and J by 7 bases, with 7 bases between. CDR1 WNHNN and CDR2 SYGVQD come from the germline V gene (reference sequence). This CDR3 has 13 amino acids.

This clone was seen once. The CDR3 region has the DNA TGTGCCAGCTGGACAGCGGGCAGCTCCTACAATGAGCAGTTCTTC. Amino acid sequence: CASWTAGSSYNEQFF. The V gene is TRBV18, the J gene TRBJ2-1, with D possibly called TRBD1 or TRBD2 (6 bases each). Germline-derived CDR1 and CDR2 are KGHSH and LQKENI. The CDR3 has 15 amino acids. Trimming removed 7 bases from V and 0 bases from J, with 13 bases in between.

This sequence joins TRBV4-2 and TRBJ1-1; tentatively, D is TRBD1 (5 bases). V was clipped by 4 bases and J by 1 base, with 22 bases between them. CDR3 length equals 18 residues. Germline CDR1 LGHNA, CDR2 YNFKEQ. The CDR3 spells CASSRTKDQGGRNTEAFF. CDR3 DNA: TGTGCCAGCAGCCGGACCAAGGATCAGGGAGGGCGGAACACTGAAGCTTTCTTT.

The rearrangement joins TRBV5-1 to TRBJ2-5; perhaps TRBD1 as D (5 bases). The V and J ends lost 4 bases and 1 base respectively, with 14 bases between them. CDR3 length: 15 amino acids. CDR1 and CDR2 from the germline V gene are SGHRS and YFSETQ. CDR3 in amino acids: CASSLQGGFQETQYF. CDR3 nucleotides: TGCGCCAGCAGCCTCCAGGGTGGGTTCCAAGAGACCCAGTACTTC. Looking up the rest from reference TRBV5-1 and TRBJ2-5 gives the full variable domain: KAGVTQTPRYLIKTRGQQVTLSCSPISGHRSVSWYQQTPGQGLQFLFEYFSETQRNKGNFPGRFSGRQFSNSRSEMNVSTLELGDSALYLCASSLQGGFQETQYFGPGTRLLVL.

J is TRBJ1-4 and V is TRBV5-4, with 9 bases aligning to TRBD1. Germline V gives CDR1 SGHNT, CDR2 YYREEE (reference sequence). Unmatched junction bases numbered 9, after V lost 4 bases and J lost 8 bases. The CDR3 consists of 15 residues. The CDR3 region is CASSMGQGRMEKLFF. The CDR3 coding sequence is TGTGCCAGCAGCATGGGACAGGGCCGGATGGAAAAACTGTTTTTT.

This clone occurred once. The rearrangement joins TRBV30 to TRBJ1-6; D not certain. Germline V lookup: CDR1 GTSNPN, CDR2 SVGIG (reference sequence). The CDR3 has 11 residues. V was pared by 5 bases and J by 7 bases, with 6 bases between. The CDR3 protein is CAWAQNSPLHF. CDR3 in DNA: TGTGCCTGGGCCCAGAATTCACCCCTCCACTTT.

The chain employs TRBV28 and TRBJ2-7; 9 nucleotides match TRBD1. The CDR3 consists of 14 residues. Germline assignment: CDR1 MDHEN and CDR2 SYDVKM. The trim removed 6 bases at V and 3 bases at J, leaving 6 bases unmatched. The CDR3 region has the DNA TGTGCCAGCAGGGCGGGGACAGGGATCTACGAGCAGTACTTC. The encoded protein is CASRAGTGIYEQYF. Drawing the rest from reference TRBV28 and TRBJ2-7, the complete variable domain is DVKVTQSSRYLVKRTGEKVFLECVQDMDHENMFWYRQDPGLGLRLIYFSYDVKMKEKGDIPEGYSVSREKKERFSLILESASTNQTSMYLCASRAGTGIYEQYFGPGTRLTVT.

The chain is built from TRBV7-2 and TRBJ2-7; 10 positions agree with TRBD1. Germline V gives CDR1 SGHTA, CDR2 FQGNSA. The CDR3 is 15 amino acids. Unmatched junction bases numbered 6, after V lost 5 bases and J lost 2 bases. The DNA of the CDR3 is TGTGCCAGCAGCCCGACAGGGGGCCGAACCTACGAGCAGTACTTC. Translating it yields CASSPTGGRTYEQYF.

V usage is TRBV9 and J usage is TRBJ2-7, with a possible D match to TRBD1 (5 bases). Looked up from germline, CDR1 is SGDLS and CDR2 is YYNGEE. Trimming took off 0 bases at V and 3 bases at J, with 13 bases between the two ends. CDR3 length: 15 amino acids. The CDR3 DNA reads TGTGCCAGCAGCGTAGCACCGACAGCAGACTACGAGCAGTACTTC. Translated: CASSVAPTADYEQYF.

The chain couples TRBV28 to TRBJ2-1; 14 nucleotides agree with TRBD2. Germline CDR1 reads MDHEN; CDR2 reads SYDVKM. After removal of 2 bases from V and 4 bases from J, the junction contained 16 bases not matched to a gene. The CDR3 runs to 21 residues. CDR3 DNA: TGTGCCAGCAGTTTAGCCCCCCCTGGACTAGCGGGAGGTACCTTATACAATGAGCAGTTCTTC. This sequence encodes CASSLAPPGLAGGTLYNEQFF.

The rearrangement uses TRBV30 and TRBJ2-1, with D possibly TRBD1 on 5 matching bases. Trimming took off 7 bases at V and 4 bases at J, with 8 bases between the two ends. The CDR3 covers 11 residues. Germline loops: CDR1 GTSNPN, CDR2 SVGIG (reference sequence). CDR3 protein: CASDRYNEQFF. The CDR3 DNA is TGTGCCTCTGACAGATACAATGAGCAGTTCTTC.

This clone turned up a few times. This rearrangement joins TRBV6-6 to TRBJ2-7; D call uncertain. This CDR3 contains 13 residues. V was cut by 6 bases and J by 2 bases, with 11 bases left in between. The V gene's germline CDR1 is MNHNY and CDR2 SVGAGI (reference sequence). The CDR3 reads CASRSLRAYEQYF. The CDR3 coding sequence is TGTGCCAGCAGGTCTTTAAGAGCCTACGAGCAGTACTTC.

This chain connects TRBV12-5 to TRBJ2-7; D may match TRBD1 or TRBD2 (5 bases each). The CDR3 totals 13 residues. V shed 5 bases and J shed 1 base, with 9 bases lying between them. Germline V gives CDR1 LGHNT, CDR2 FRNRAP. The CDR3 bases are TGTGCTAGTGGTACTGAGGGGTCCTACGAGCAGTACTTC. The encoded protein is CASGTEGSYEQYF.

This clone was counted at least ten times. The CDR3 nucleotides read TGTGCTAGTGGGGCTGGACAGCAAGAGACCCAGTACTTC. Its protein is CASGAGQQETQYF. V is TRBV12-5 and J is TRBJ2-5, with D perhaps TRBD1 (6 bases). V shed 6 bases and J shed 2 bases, with 10 bases lying between them. The CDR3 length is 13 residues. Germline CDR1 and CDR2: LGHNT and FRNRAP.

The chain carries TRBV10-2 and TRBJ2-1; D gene uncertain. Germline V lookup: CDR1 WSHSY, CDR2 SAAADI. This CDR3 contains 15 residues. Trimming took 3 bases from V and 9 from J, leaving 18 bases between them. DNA of the CDR3: TGCGCCAGCAGTGACGCGGTGGGTGGTGAGGTTGAGCAGTTCTTC. Encoded protein: CASSDAVGGEVEQFF.